This TCR beta chain was identified in a study of human T cells and chemical hapten exposure. Study in general: Across samples, TCR yields varied, mostly owing to small differences in pooled library volumes. Study-wide results and limits: Once DPC sensitization occurred, TCRs above 1 in 1000 frequency showed no change.

Individual cDNA molecules (in the library) carried attached unique molecular identifiers. Per the study methods: From approximately 20,000 to 700,000 TCRs were found per sample, with a median of around 100,000. TCRdb independently ran MiXCR on the RACE reads; one entry per CDR3 protein. These V and J calls rely on TCRdb rather than the paper's analysis. The sample holds roughly 100,000 distinct CDR3 sequences; about 8.6% are singletons and the top ten take 2.9%. Documented time point: healthy volunteer bleed at 2 weeks. Sequencing started from total RNA isolated from unfractionated whole blood. In this sample, this clonotype turned up many times. What it binds is not known. Trimming removed 5 bases from V and 2 bases from J, with 10 bases in between. Germline lookup yields CDR1 SEHNR and CDR2 FQNEAQ (reference sequence). CDR3 length: 13 residues.

The V gene is TRBV7-9, the J gene TRBJ2-7; D is possibly TRBD2 (6 bases). The sequencing sample was made of whole blood. This receptor was identified in a female donor in good health. Some clones in this sample may be carry-over from other donors' samples. The DNA of the CDR3 is TGTGCCAGCAGCCGTGGGACTGCCTACGAGCAGTACTTC. Protein: CASSRGTAYEQYF.